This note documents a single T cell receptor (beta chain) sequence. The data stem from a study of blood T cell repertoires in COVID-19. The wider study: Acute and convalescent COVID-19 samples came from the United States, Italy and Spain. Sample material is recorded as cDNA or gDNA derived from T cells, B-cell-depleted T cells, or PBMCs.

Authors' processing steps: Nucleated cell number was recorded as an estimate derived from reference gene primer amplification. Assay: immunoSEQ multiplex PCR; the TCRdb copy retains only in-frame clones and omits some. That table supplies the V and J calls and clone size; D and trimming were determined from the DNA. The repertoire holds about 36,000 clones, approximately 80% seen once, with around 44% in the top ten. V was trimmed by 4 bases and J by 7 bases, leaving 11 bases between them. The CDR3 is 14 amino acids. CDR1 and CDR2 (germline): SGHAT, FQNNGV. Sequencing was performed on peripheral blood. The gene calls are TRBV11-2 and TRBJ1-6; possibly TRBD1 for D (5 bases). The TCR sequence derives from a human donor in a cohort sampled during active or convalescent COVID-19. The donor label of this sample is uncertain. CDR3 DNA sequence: TGTGCCAGCAGCTCTGGACACGTAAATTCACCCCTCCACTTT. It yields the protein CASSSGHVNSPLHF.